This record covers a single TCR beta chain. Only in-frame clones appear in the TCRdb table, and some are missing; sequencing was by immunoSEQ multiplex PCR. The sample lists about 370,000 clones, 85% to 90% occurring once. V dropped 4 bases and J dropped 6 bases, with 21 bases sitting between them. The CDR3 has 16 amino acids. Germline CDR1 reads SGHRS; CDR2 reads YFSETQ. Adults between roughly 18 and 90 years of age took part from under 25 US areas. Categorization into cohorts depended on clinical history that participants reported. The study counted Cohort 3 donors as recovered given two negative PCRs, clearance, or symptom resolution. This sample was included in a study of blood T cell repertoires in COVID-19. About the study: PBMCs, B-cell-depleted T cells, or T cells provided the cDNA or gDNA that made up the material.

The receptor comes from a man between 18 and 29 years old who had recovered from COVID-19. The chain has TRBV5-1 and TRBJ2-3, with D tentatively TRBD1 (6 bases). The sequencing input was PBMCs or T cells enriched from blood (not recorded which). The DNA for the CDR3 is TGCGCCAGCAGCAAGGGGCAGGGGAATCCCATTGATACGCAGTATTTT. Its protein product is CASSKGQGNPIDTQYF.